The text below deals with one TCR beta chain. As originally analysed: Reference gene primers were amplified, and this amplification served to estimate nucleated cell counts. The table came from immunoSEQ multiplex PCR; TCRdb's copy has only in-frame clones and leaves some out. V and J calls and clone size are as listed in that table; D and trimming were resolved from the DNA. The sample carries 300,000 or so clones, 87% recorded once. This record belongs to a study of blood T cell repertoires in COVID-19. Looking at the study overall: The United States, Italy and Spain provided the acute and convalescent COVID-19 samples.

The clonotype was recovered from a man between 50 and 59 years old with active or convalescent COVID-19. The sample was peripheral blood.

The CDR3 protein is CASRFSAQAEQYF. The CDR3 DNA reads as TGCGCCAGCAGATTTAGTGCCCAGGCCGAGCAGTACTTC. The rearrangement links TRBV5-1 to TRBJ2-7, with D uncertain. Germline V gene lookup returns CDR1 SGHRS and CDR2 YFSETQ. The length of the CDR3 is 13 residues. Trimming removed 5 bases from V and 6 bases from J, with 15 bases in between.